This entry describes one T cell receptor beta chain. Its antigen is unidentified. Data came from immunoSEQ multiplex PCR; TCRdb stores just in-frame clones and leaves some out. The repertoire consists of more than 100,000 clones, with about 91% occurring once and the leading ten covering 4% to 5.5%. The sample comes from a study of T cell responses to AZD1222 COVID-19 vaccine. Study-wide findings and caveats: Reports say nearly half of spike-specific TCRs go after unmutated variant regions. Across spike, vaccine-associated CD4 TCRs were found, dominant at 160-218 and 743-854.

This TCR derives from an adult in good health. The specimen was peripheral blood, collected on day 0 of AZD1222 vaccination.

CDR3 DNA: TGTGCCAGCAGCGCGGGACAGGGCGGTCAGCCCCAGCATTTT. Its protein is CASSAGQGGQPQHF. The V gene is TRBV9, the J gene TRBJ1-5; TRBD1 matches at 9 bases. Germline V CDR1 and CDR2: SGDLS, YYNGEE. This CDR3 contains 14 residues. With 3 bases clipped from V and 6 bases from J, the junction kept 4 bases outside the gene matches. The full variable domain, its missing parts supplied by reference TRBV9 and TRBJ1-5, is DSGVTQTPKHLITATGQRVTLRCSPRSGDLSVYWYQQSLDQGLQFLIQYYNGEERAKGNILERFSAQQFPDLHSELNLSSLELGDSALYFCASSAGQGGQPQHFGDGTRLSIL.